A selection of T cell receptor beta chains follows, all from one sample in a study of blood T cell repertoires in COVID-19. Assay used: immunoSEQ multiplex PCR; TCRdb lists only in-frame clones, some missing. Of around 78,000 clones listed, around nine tenths are singletons. The sample was peripheral blood. Every receptor here comes from a man aged 50 to 60 with active COVID-19. CDR3s include the opening cysteine and the closing phenylalanine or tryptophan.

TRBV28,TRBJ1-6,CASRVDRGISYNSPLHF
TRBV21-1,TRBJ2-3,CASSNLDRAGHTDTQYF
TRBV27,TRBJ2-1,CASSPRYNEQFF
TRBV28,TRBJ2-3,CASSSLARADTQYF
TRBV28,TRBJ1-5,CASRAWGSRFDQPQHF
TRBV18,TRBJ2-1,CASSPPGPGQGTFF
TRBV7-9,TRBJ2-7,CASSLAPGLTYEQYF
TRBV7-2,TRBJ2-7,CASSLGRGAYEQYF
TRBV27,TRBJ1-6,CASSYREGGDSPLHF
TRBV4-3,TRBJ1-2,CASSRSSTTPWGYTF
TRBV7-2,TRBJ2-7,CASSPGQGNEQYF
TRBV27,TRBJ2-7,CASSPGQGLHEQYF
TRBV29-1,TRBJ2-7,CSVGDRLSEQYF
TRBV6-2/TRBV6-3,TRBJ2-1,CASSPDFYNEQFF
TRBV28,TRBJ1-4,CASSLWGHTKGEKLFF
TRBV7-2,TRBJ1-1,CASSAGLNTEAFF
TRBV7-9,TRBJ1-2,CASSLSQTADSPRVGYTF
TRBV7-9,TRBJ2-7,CASSFIYEQYF
TRBV28,TRBJ2-4,CASSSPGTLAKNIQYF
TRBV19,TRBJ1-3,CASSFWGPRESGNTIYF
TRBV6-1,TRBJ2-7,CASSERSRGRSTYEQYF
TRBV30,TRBJ2-1,CAWSPRVSYNEQFF
TRBV25-1,TRBJ1-1,CASRAPRGENTEAFF
TRBV4-2,TRBJ2-3,CACRPQISGADTQYF
TRBV18,TRBJ2-1,CASSPSAGGFFNEQFF
TRBV28,TRBJ2-5,CASSQGTVGGETQYF
TRBV19,TRBJ2-7,CALPQATGRNEQYF
TRBV5-1,TRBJ1-6,CASSRTGKDSPLHF
TRBV6-5,TRBJ2-3,CASRGLGYDTQYF
TRBV12-3/TRBV12-4,TRBJ1-2,CASSSLYGYTF
TRBV29-1,TRBJ2-2,CSVGLAGVSGELFF
TRBV19,TRBJ2-7,CASSISGGGSPYEQYF
TRBV11-3,TRBJ2-7,CASSRSGDGAYEQYF
TRBV24-1,TRBJ2-2,CATSDSGGQGASFRTGELFF
TRBV30,TRBJ1-4,CAWRSGQGREKLFF
TRBV19,TRBJ1-6,CASRPTGVNSPLHF
TRBV11-2,TRBJ1-2,CASSPNLGAYYGYTF
TRBV5-1,TRBJ2-7,CASSLGTNSGEQYF
TRBV18,TRBJ1-4,CASSPPGQGNEKLFF
TRBV7-9,TRBJ2-5,CASSLEGQSGQYF
TRBV7-6,TRBJ1-6,CASSLGRGYNSPLHF
TRBV28,TRBJ2-7,CASSPPPTSGVPEQYF
TRBV6-5,TRBJ1-6,CASSYSGLRNGSPLHF
TRBV29-1,TRBJ2-7,CSVEDRVHEQYF
TRBV7-9,TRBJ2-7,CASRGGLAGVDEQYF
TRBV5-8,TRBJ2-3,CASSPGKSLADGTDTQYF
TRBV27,TRBJ1-2,CASRQQGSEAYGYTF
TRBV11-3,TRBJ2-7,CASSLGPGLAGGTYEQYF
TRBV5-4,TRBJ2-5,CASGRGGQNQETQYF
TRBV7-2,TRBJ2-2,CASSLDSLNTGELFF
TRBV3-1/TRBV3-2,TRBJ1-2,CASSQEDSGYTF
TRBV9,TRBJ2-5,CASSVNQGAQETQYF
TRBV9,TRBJ2-1,CASSLSGTAYNEQFF
TRBV5-6,TRBJ2-5,CASSKPSPGETQYF
TRBV7-2,TRBJ1-5,CASSDSTASFNQPQHF